This TCR beta chain was sequenced during a study of blood T cell repertoires in COVID-19. This CDR3 is built from 13 residues. CDR1 SGHNT and CDR2 YYREEE come from the germline V gene (reference sequence). V was pared by 4 bases and J by 1 base, with 5 bases between. Profiling relied on immunoSEQ multiplex PCR, and the TCRdb table lists in-frame clones only, not all of them. The table has a few hundred thousand clones, 70% to 90% seen once. This TCR was sampled from a woman in her 70s with active or convalescent COVID-19. Sequencing used peripheral blood. The chain couples TRBV5-4 to TRBJ2-2; D remains ambiguous. The CDR3: CASSLVNTGELFF. CDR3 nucleotides: TGTGCCAGCAGCCTAGTGAACACCGGGGAGCTGTTTTTT.